These 3 T cell receptor beta chains originate from one sample sequenced in a study of T-cell memory formation after mild COVID-19. One entry per CDR3 protein, called by TCRdb with MiXCR from the 5' RACE reads. Of hundreds of thousands of distinct CDR3 sequences in the sample, approximately 25% were seen once. The material sequenced was PBMCs or a T cell subset sorted from them (not recorded which). The receptors were gathered from an adult woman who had mild COVID-19 (a few samples of this study predate the infection). Cell type and time point are not known.

CDR3 residues: CSVLDRGNEKLFF. DNA of the CDR3: TGCAGCGTTCTTGACAGGGGGAATGAAAAACTGTTTTTT. The chain links TRBV29-1 to TRBJ1-4; TRBD1 aligns across 9 bases. In germline, CDR1 is SQVTM, CDR2 ANQGSEA. V shed 5 bases and J 5 bases; nucleotides not matched to a gene: 3. The CDR3 sequence is 13 residues long.

This clonotype was picked up a small number of times. The V call is TRBV7-9, the J call TRBJ2-7; 11 bases match TRBD1. Germline loops: CDR1 SEHNR, CDR2 FQNEAQ (reference sequence). V trimming: 5 bases; J trimming: 2 bases; junction bases outside the gene matches: 11. The CDR3 is 17 amino acids. The CDR3 DNA reads as TGTGCCAGCAGCCGATCCCGGACAGGGGGCTCGGCCTACGAGCAGTACTTC. Its protein is CASSRSRTGGSAYEQYF.

V gene TRBV5-1 combines with J gene TRBJ1-1, with 7 bases fitting TRBD1. The ends lost 1 base at V and 0 bases at J; junction bases unmatched: 3. CDR1 is SGHRS, CDR2 YFSETQ, per germline. This CDR3 has 15 residues. CDR3: CASSLTGQLNTEAFF. Here the CDR3 DNA reads TGCGCCAGCAGCTTGACGGGACAGCTGAACACTGAAGCTTTCTTT. Full variable domain (missing parts from reference TRBV5-1 and TRBJ1-1): KAGVTQTPRYLIKTRGQQVTLSCSPISGHRSVSWYQQTPGQGLQFLFEYFSETQRNKGNFPGRFSGRQFSNSRSEMNVSTLELGDSALYLCASSLTGQLNTEAFFGQGTRLTVV.